Listed below are T cell receptor beta chains from one sample, sequenced in a study of T cells in Graves' hyperthyroidism and ophthalmopathy. TCRdb passed the multiplex PCR reads through MiXCR, listing each CDR3 protein once. The table has roughly 380,000 distinct CDR3 sequences, over 11% seen once. Sequenced material: blood. The receptors originated from a woman aged 60 to 75 with Graves' hyperthyroidism. Both conserved end residues are trimmed from each CDR3.

V	CDR3
TRBV12-3/TRBV12-4	ASSSFSGPGETQY
TRBV12-5	ASGGGTHLGQPQH
TRBV6-1	ASTAVWPGNTIY
TRBV7-9	ASSRRTGVGEQY
TRBV5-1	ASSGRDITMNEQF
TRBV6-1	AGRTADRGVYGYT
TRBV28	ASGTGAVHNQPQH
TRBV11-2	ASSPGREPGNTIY
TRBV2	ASKGIGELSKNIQY
TRBV9	ASSVEAGGIHQETQY
TRBV6-1	ASSPNLYGYT
TRBV11-2	ASSLEPPSLAGTGYEQF
TRBV30	AWSVLSRGGARETQY
TRBV6-1	ASSRDRLSYEQY
TRBV27	ASSPRLAGDAYEQY
TRBV28	ASSRDLGAEQY
TRBV19	ASSPGGTATNEKLF
TRBV4-1	ASSQQTGSGNTIY
TRBV5-1	ASSWSGGIGGNEQF
TRBV2	ASSALQGTEAF
TRBV24-1	ATSDGQGDTQY
TRBV7-3	ASSIGQGTNEQF
TRBV12-3/TRBV12-4	AVQGAGETQY
TRBV7-3	ASSPGTAGKLEQY
TRBV15	ATSRDLGASNYGYT
TRBV7-9	ASSWGSGSGEQY
TRBV5-1	AGSLEADTQY